This T cell receptor (beta chain) was observed in a study of spatial heterogeneity in lung cancer. All TCR cDNA molecules were individually tagged with a unique molecular identifier. A single record per CDR3 protein comes from TCRdb applying MiXCR to the 5' RACE reads. Here the sample spans about 94,000 distinct CDR3 sequences, 15% to 20% being singletons. V shed 5 bases and J shed 0 bases, with 18 bases lying between them. The V gene's germline CDR1 is DFQATT and CDR2 SNEGSKA (reference sequence). CDR3 length: 16 amino acids. Indicated time point: blood at routine non-recurrence follow-up after resection.

J is TRBJ2-3 and V is TRBV20-1; a possible D gene is TRBD2 (6 bases). The sequence was collected from a male donor with early-stage non-small cell lung cancer. Sample: PBMCs, taken at follow-up. The CDR3 loop reads CSAEPVTSPSTDTQYF. In nucleotides, the CDR3 is TGCAGTGCTGAACCCGTCACTAGCCCTAGCACAGATACGCAGTATTTT.